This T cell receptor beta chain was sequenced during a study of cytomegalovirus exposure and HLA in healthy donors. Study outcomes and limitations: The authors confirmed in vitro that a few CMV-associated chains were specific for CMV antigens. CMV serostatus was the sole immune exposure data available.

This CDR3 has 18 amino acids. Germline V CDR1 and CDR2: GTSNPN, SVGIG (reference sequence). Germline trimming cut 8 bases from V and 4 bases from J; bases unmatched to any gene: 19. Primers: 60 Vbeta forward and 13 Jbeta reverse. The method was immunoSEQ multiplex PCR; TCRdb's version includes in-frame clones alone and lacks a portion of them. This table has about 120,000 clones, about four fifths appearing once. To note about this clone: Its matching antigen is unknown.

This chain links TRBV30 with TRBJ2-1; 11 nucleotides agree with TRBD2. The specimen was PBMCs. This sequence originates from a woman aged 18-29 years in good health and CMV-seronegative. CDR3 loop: CAGSGTSGGGGGYNEQFF. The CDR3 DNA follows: TGTGCCGGCAGCGGGACTAGCGGAGGAGGAGGGGGTTACAATGAGCAGTTCTTC.